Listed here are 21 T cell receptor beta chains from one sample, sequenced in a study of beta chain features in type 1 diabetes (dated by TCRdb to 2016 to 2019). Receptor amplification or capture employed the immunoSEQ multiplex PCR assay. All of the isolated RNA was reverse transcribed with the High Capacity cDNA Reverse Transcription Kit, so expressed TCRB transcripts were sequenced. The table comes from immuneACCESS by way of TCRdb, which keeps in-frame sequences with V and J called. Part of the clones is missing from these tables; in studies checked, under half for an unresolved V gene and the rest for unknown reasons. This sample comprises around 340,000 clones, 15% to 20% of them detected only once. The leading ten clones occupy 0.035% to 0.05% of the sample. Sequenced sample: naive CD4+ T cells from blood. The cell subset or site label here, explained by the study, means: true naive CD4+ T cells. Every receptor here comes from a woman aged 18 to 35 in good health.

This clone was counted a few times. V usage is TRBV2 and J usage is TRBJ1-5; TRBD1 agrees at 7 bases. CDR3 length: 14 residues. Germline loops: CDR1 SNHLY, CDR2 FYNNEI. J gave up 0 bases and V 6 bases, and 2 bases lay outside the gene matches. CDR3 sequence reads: CASRGTVSNQPQHF. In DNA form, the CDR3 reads TGTGCCAGCAGGGGGACAGTTAGCAATCAGCCCCAGCATTTT.

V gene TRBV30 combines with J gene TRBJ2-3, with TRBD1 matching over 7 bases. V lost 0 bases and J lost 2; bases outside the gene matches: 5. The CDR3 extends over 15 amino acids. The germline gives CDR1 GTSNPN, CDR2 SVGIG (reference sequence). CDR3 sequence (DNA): TGTGCCTGGAGTGTATTCGGGACAGTCACAGATACGCAGTATTTT. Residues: CAWSVFGTVTDTQYF.

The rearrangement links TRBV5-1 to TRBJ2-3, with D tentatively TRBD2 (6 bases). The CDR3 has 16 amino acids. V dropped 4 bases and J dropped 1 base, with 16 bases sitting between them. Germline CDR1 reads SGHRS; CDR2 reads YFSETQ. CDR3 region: CASSPYSGTRTDTQYF. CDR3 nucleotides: TGCGCCAGCAGCCCCTACTCCGGGACTCGCACAGATACGCAGTATTTT.

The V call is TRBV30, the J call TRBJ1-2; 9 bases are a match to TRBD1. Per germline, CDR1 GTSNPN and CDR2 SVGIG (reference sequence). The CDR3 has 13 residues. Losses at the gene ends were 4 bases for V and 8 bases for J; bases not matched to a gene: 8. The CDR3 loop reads CAWIPDRGNGYTF. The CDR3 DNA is TGTGCCTGGATCCCCGACAGGGGGAACGGCTACACCTTC. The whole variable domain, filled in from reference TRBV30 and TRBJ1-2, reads SQTIHQWPATLVQPVGSPLSLECTVEGTSNPNLYWYRQAAGRGLQLLFYSVGIGQISSEVPQNLSASRPQDRQFILSSKKLLLSDSGFYLCAWIPDRGNGYTFGSGTRLTVV.

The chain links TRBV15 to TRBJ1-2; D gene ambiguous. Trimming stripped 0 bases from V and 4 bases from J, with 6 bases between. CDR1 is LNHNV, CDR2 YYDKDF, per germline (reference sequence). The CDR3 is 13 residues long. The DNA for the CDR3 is TGTGCCACCAGCAGAGAGGGCGCCTATGGCTACACCTTC. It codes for CATSREGAYGYTF.

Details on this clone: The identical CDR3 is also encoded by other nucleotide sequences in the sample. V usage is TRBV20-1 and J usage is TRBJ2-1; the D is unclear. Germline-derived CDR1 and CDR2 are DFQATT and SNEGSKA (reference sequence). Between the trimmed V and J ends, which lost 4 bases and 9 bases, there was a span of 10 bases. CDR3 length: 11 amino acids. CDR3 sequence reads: CSATRGGEQFF. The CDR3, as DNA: TGCAGTGCTACCCGAGGCGGTGAGCAGTTCTTC.

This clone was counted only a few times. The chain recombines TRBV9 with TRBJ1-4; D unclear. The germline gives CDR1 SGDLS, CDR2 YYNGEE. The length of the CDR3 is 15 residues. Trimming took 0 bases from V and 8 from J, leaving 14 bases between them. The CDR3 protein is CASSVEYGGPEKLFF. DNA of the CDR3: TGTGCCAGCAGCGTAGAATATGGAGGGCCCGAAAAACTGTTTTTT. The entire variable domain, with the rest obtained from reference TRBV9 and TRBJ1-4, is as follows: DSGVTQTPKHLITATGQRVTLRCSPRSGDLSVYWYQQSLDQGLQFLIQYYNGEERAKGNILERFSAQQFPDLHSELNLSSLELGDSALYFCASSVEYGGPEKLFFGSGTQLSVL.

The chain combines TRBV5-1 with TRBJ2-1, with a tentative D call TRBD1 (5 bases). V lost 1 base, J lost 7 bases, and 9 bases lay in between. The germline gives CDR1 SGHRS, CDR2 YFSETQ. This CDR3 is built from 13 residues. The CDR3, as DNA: TGCGCCAGCAGCTTGCAGGGTTTGAATGAGCAGTTCTTC. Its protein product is CASSLQGLNEQFF.

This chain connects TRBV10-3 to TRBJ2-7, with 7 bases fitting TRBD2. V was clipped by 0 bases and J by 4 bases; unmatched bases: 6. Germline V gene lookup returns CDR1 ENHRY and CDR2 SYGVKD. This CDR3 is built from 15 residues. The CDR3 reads CAISESGEGKYEQYF. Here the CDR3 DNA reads TGTGCCATCAGTGAGTCGGGGGAGGGAAAATACGAGCAGTACTTC.

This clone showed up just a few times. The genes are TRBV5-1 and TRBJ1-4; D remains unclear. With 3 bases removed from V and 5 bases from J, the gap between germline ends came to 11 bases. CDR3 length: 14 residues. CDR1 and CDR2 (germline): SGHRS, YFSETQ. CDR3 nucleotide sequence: TGCGCCAGCAGCTCCGGGAACCAAAATGAAAAACTGTTTTTT. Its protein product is CASSSGNQNEKLFF.

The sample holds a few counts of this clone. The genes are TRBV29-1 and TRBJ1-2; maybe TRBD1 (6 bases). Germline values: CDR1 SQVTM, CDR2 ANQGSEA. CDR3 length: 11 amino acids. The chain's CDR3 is CTLGQGYGYTF. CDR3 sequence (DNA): TGCACCCTGGGGCAGGGGTATGGCTACACCTTC.

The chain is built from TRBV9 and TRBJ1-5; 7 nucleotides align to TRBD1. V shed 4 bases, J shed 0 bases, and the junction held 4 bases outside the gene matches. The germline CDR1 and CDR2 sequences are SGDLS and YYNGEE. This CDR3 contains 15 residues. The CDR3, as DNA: TGTGCCAGCAGCTCCGGGACAGTTAGCAATCAGCCCCAGCATTTT. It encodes CASSSGTVSNQPQHF.

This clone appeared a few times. CDR3 loop: CASSSEAGLAGGGKCFF. The CDR3 DNA reads TGTGCCAGCAGCTCTGAAGCGGGACTAGCGGGAGGTGGGAAGTGCTTCTTC. The chain couples TRBV11-3 to TRBJ2-1; 15 bases align to TRBD2. The junction had 17 bases not matched to a gene; V was cut back by 4 bases and J by 16 bases. This CDR3 is built from 17 residues. Germline CDR1 is SGHNT and CDR2 is YENEEA.

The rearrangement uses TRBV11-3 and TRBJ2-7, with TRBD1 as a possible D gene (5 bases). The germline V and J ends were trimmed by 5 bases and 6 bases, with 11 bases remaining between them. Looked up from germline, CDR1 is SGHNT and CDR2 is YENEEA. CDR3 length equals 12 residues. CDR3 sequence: CASSRWTTEQYF. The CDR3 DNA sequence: TGTGCCAGCAGCCGCTGGACAACCGAGCAGTACTTC.

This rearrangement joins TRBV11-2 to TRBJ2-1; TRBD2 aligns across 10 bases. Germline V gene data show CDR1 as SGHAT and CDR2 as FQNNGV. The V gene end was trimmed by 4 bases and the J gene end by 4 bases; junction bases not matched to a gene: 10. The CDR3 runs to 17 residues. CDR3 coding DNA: TGTGCCAGCAGCTCCTTCCGAGCGGGAGGGGGTTACAATGAGCAGTTCTTC. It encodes CASSSFRAGGGYNEQFF.

The CDR3 here is CASSTSFGGETQYF. The CDR3 nucleotides are TGTGCCAGCAGTACTAGCTTTGGGGGGGAGACCCAGTACTTC. V is TRBV27 and J is TRBJ2-5; TRBD2 might be the D (6 bases). This CDR3 spans 14 amino acids. The germline V and J ends were trimmed by 5 bases and 5 bases, with 15 bases remaining between them. Germline loops: CDR1 MNHEY, CDR2 SMNVEV (reference sequence).

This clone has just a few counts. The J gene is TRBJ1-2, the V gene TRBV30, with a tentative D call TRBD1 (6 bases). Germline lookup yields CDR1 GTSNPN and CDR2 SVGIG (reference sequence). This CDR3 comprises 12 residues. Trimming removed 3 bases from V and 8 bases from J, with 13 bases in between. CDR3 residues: CAWSEPGQGYTF. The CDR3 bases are TGTGCCTGGAGCGAGCCCGGACAGGGCTACACCTTC.

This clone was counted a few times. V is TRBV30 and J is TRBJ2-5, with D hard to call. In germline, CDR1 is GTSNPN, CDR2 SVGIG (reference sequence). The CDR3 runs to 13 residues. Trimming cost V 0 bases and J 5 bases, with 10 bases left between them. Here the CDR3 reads CAWSVWATETQYF. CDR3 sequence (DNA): TGTGCCTGGAGTGTGTGGGCAACGGAGACCCAGTACTTC.

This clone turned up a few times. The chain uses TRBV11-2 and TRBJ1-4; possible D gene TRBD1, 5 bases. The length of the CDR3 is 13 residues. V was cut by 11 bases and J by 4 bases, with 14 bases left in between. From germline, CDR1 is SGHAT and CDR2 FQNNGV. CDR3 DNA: TGTGCCGGCTCGGACACCGTTAATGAAAAACTGTTTTTT. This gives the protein CAGSDTVNEKLFF.

This CDR3 reads CASGNPGLGYGYTF. The CDR3 nucleotides read TGTGCCAGCGGCAATCCAGGGTTGGGATATGGCTACACCTTC. This rearrangement joins TRBV6-1 to TRBJ1-2; tentatively, D is TRBD1 (5 bases). Germline CDR1 is MNHNS and CDR2 is SASEGT. The CDR3 runs 14 residues. Trimming shortened V by 8 bases and J by 5 bases, and 18 bases separated the two germline ends.

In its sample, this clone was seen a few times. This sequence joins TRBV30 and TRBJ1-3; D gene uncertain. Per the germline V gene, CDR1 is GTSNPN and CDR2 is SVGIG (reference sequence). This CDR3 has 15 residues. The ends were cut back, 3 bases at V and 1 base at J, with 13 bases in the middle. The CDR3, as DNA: TGTGCCTGGAGGAAAGGAGCCTTTTCTGGAAACACCATATATTTT. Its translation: CAWRKGAFSGNTIYF.